This T cell receptor (beta chain) appears in the sequencing data of a study of T cells after posttransplantation cyclophosphamide. Broader study findings: Tissue-infiltrating T cells from skin or gut overlapped little with blood T cells. Later blood repertoires were often dominated by clones from the donor CD8+ memory compartment.

Trimming left V 6 bases short and J 4 bases short, with 16 bases between. Germline CDR1 reads SGHTA; CDR2 reads FQGNSA. The CDR3 contains 14 residues. Sequencing used immunoSEQ multiplex PCR; TCRdb keeps in-frame clones, though not all of them. The top ten hold over 0.65% of the sample, which has more than 20,000 clones, roughly 67% seen once. This clone was seen only once. Its antigen is not known. This TCR was recovered from a woman aged 60 to 75 in good health, CMV-negative, and a related stem cell transplant donor. The sequencing input was memory CD4+ T cells sorted from PBMCs. This sequence joins TRBV7-2 and TRBJ2-7; possible D gene TRBD1, 6 bases. This chain's CDR3 is CASRSSLQGYEQYF. Written as DNA, the CDR3 is TGTGCCAGCAGGTCTAGTCTACAGGGATACGAGCAGTACTTC.